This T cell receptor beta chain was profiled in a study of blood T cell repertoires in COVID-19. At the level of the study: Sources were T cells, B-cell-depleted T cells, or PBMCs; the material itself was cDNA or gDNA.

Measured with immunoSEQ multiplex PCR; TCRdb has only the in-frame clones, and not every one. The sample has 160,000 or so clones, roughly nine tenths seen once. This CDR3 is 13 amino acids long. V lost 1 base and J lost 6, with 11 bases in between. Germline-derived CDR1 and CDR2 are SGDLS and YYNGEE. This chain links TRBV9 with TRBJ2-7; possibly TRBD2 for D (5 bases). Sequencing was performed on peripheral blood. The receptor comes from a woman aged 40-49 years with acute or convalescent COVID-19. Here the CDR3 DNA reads TGTGCCAGCAGCGTAATTAGCGACGGCGAGCAGTACTTC. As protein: CASSVISDGEQYF.